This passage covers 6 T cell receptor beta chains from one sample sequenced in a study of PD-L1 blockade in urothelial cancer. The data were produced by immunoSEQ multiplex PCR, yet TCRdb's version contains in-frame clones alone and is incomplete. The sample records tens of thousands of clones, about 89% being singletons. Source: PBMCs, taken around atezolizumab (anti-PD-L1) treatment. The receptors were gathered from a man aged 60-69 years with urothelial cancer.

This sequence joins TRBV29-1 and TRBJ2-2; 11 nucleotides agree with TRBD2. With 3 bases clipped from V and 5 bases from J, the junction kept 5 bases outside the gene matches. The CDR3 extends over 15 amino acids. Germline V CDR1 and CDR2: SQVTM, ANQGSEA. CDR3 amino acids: CSVEGSSGRTGELFF. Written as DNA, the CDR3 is TGCAGCGTTGAGGGGTCTAGCGGGAGGACCGGGGAGCTGTTTTTT.

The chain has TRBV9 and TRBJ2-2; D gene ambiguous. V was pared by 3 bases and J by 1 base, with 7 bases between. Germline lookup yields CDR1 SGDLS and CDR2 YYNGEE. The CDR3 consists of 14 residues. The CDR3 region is CASSAPKNTGELFF. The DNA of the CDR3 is TGTGCCAGCAGCGCCCCCAAGAACACCGGGGAGCTGTTTTTT.

CDR3 region: CASSLQGAGNTIYF. The CDR3 DNA is TGTGCCAGCAGCTTACAGGGGGCTGGAAACACCATATATTTT. The rearrangement joins TRBV11-2 to TRBJ1-3; 7 bases align to TRBD1. The junction had 0 bases not matched to a gene; V was cut back by 2 bases and J by 2 bases. CDR1 is SGHAT, CDR2 FQNNGV, per germline. The length of the CDR3 is 14 residues. Together with reference TRBV11-2 and TRBJ1-3, the CDR3 gives the full variable domain: EAGVAQSPRYKIIEKRQSVAFWCNPISGHATLYWYQQILGQGPKLLIQFQNNGVVDDSQLPKDRFSAERLKGVDSTLKIQPAKLEDSAVYLCASSLQGAGNTIYFGEGSWLTVV.

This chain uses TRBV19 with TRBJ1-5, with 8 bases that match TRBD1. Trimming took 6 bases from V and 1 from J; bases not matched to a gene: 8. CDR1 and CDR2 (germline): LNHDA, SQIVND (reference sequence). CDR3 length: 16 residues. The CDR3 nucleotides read TGTGCCAGTAGCCGGCCAGGGGGCGCGAGCAATCAGCCCCAGCATTTT. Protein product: CASSRPGGASNQPQHF.

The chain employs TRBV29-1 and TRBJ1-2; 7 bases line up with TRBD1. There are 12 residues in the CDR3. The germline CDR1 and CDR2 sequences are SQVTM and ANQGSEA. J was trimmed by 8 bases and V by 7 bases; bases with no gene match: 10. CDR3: CSASGTVGGYTF. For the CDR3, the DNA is TGCAGCGCTTCCGGGACAGTGGGCGGCTACACCTTC.

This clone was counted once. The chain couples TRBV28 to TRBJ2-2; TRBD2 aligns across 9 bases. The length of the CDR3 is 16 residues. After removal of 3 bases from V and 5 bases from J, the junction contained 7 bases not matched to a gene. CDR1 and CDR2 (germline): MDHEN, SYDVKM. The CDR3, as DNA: TGTGCCAGCAGTTTGCTTTTAGCGGGAGTTACCGGGGAGCTGTTTTTT. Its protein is CASSLLLAGVTGELFF.